This entry features one TCR beta chain sequence. Its antigen is currently unknown. The PCR ran on 60 Vbeta and 13 Jbeta primers. Profiled with immunoSEQ multiplex PCR; TCRdb holds only in-frame clones, not every one. This sample's table reports 150,000 or so clones. Healthy donors of bone marrow made up the group. The sample belongs to a study of cytomegalovirus exposure and HLA in healthy donors. Study-level findings and limits: It was only CMV serostatus that was available as immune exposure information.

The germline gives CDR1 MNHEY, CDR2 SMNVEV (reference sequence). This CDR3 spans 14 amino acids. V shed 6 bases and J shed 1 base, with 10 bases lying between them. The chain uses TRBV27 and TRBJ1-5, with D tentatively TRBD1 (5 bases). Sequences were obtained from PBMCs. The TCR was taken from a man between 18 and 35 years old in good health and CMV-seronegative. For the CDR3, the DNA is TGTGCCAGCAGGGAAGGGGCGAGCAATCAGCCCCAGCATTTT. Its protein product is CASREGASNQPQHF.